Following are 18 T cell receptor beta chains from one sample sequenced in a study of T cells in Graves' hyperthyroidism and ophthalmopathy (dated by TCRdb to the late 2010s). To prepare the library, multiplex PCR was applied. The run used an Illumina HiSeq 2000. Amplification of TCR beta CDR3 regions was carried out from RNA transcripts. The first round of RT-PCR for the TCR CDR3 was performed with the HTBI primer set and the Qiagen OneStep RT-PCR kit. TCRdb reworked the public reads: Q25 trimming with fastp, MiXCR clone assembly, productive beta chains retained. All rows with the same CDR3 protein become a single entry with the most common DNA and genes. In this sample the table shows around 290,000 distinct CDR3 sequences, about 14% of which occur a single time. The ten most abundant clones make up almost 8% of the sample. Specimen: blood. The receptor source for this set is a woman aged 30 to 39 with Graves' hyperthyroidism that later progressed to Graves' ophthalmopathy.

This clonotype was detected a few times. The rearrangement links TRBV25-1 to TRBJ1-4, with 10 bases that match TRBD1. V lost 3 bases and J lost 4; bases outside the gene matches: 11. CDR3 length: 18 residues. CDR1 is MGHDK and CDR2 is SYGVNS in the germline V gene. The CDR3: CASSDQLGQGVYNEKLFF. The CDR3 coding sequence is TGTGCCAGCAGTGACCAACTCGGACAGGGGGTCTATAATGAAAAACTGTTTTTT.

This clonotype was picked up many times. CDR3 amino acids: CASSLFFGTGAYEQYF. The CDR3 bases are TGTGCCAGCAGTTTATTTTTCGGGACAGGGGCCTACGAGCAGTACTTC. The chain has TRBV28 and TRBJ2-7, with 10 bases lining up with TRBD1. Germline CDR1 is MDHEN and CDR2 is SYDVKM. The CDR3 sequence is 16 residues long. V lost 1 base, J lost 2 bases, and 5 bases stayed unmatched.

The CDR3 DNA sequence: TGTGCCAGTAGTATAGCAGTGCGGCAGAGCTCCTACAATGAGCAGTTCTTC. This codes for CASSIAVRQSSYNEQFF. The chain is built from TRBV19 and TRBJ2-1; D uncertain. Trimming stripped 1 base from V and 0 bases from J, with 13 bases between. Germline V gives CDR1 LNHDA, CDR2 SQIVND (reference sequence). The CDR3 consists of 17 residues.

A word on this clonotype: This may be a read error, as it is one base from a much larger clone. The chain carries TRBV19 and TRBJ2-6; 7 positions agree with TRBD1. Germline V gene data show CDR1 as LNHDA and CDR2 as SQIVND (reference sequence). V was clipped by 4 bases and J by 5 bases; unmatched bases: 5. This CDR3 has 15 amino acids. CDR3 nucleotides: TGTGCCAGTAGTAATGACAGGGCCAGGGCCAACGTCCTGACTTTC. This sequence encodes CASSNDRARANVLTF.

This clonotype was counted ten times or more. The rearrangement uses TRBV4-3 and TRBJ1-1; D call uncertain. CDR1 and CDR2 from the germline V gene are LGHNA and YSLEER. CDR3 length: 15 residues. Deletions cut 0 bases from V and 5 bases from J, with 13 bases between. The CDR3 sequence is CASSQDSVVGTEAFF. The CDR3 nucleotides are TGCGCCAGCAGCCAAGATTCGGTCGTGGGTACTGAAGCTTTCTTT.

This clonotype was counted many times. CDR3 coding DNA: TGTGCCACCAGCAGAGAGTGGGAGACCCAGTACTTC. Protein: CATSREWETQYF. The V call is TRBV15, the J call TRBJ2-5; D is unclear. This CDR3 is 12 amino acids long. V lost 0 bases and J 5 bases, leaving 4 bases between the germline ends. Germline V CDR1 and CDR2: LNHNV, YYDKDF (reference sequence). The full variable domain, rest sourced from reference TRBV15 and TRBJ2-5, is DAMVIQNPRYQVTQFGKPVTLSCSQTLNHNVMYWYQQKSSQAPKLLFHYYDKDFNNEADTPDNFQSRRPNTSFCFLDIRSPGLGDTAMYLCATSREWETQYFGPGTRLLVL.

Ten or more counts support this clonotype. The chain joins TRBV7-8 to TRBJ2-5; D not certain. The CDR3 loop spans 13 amino acids. Germline CDR1 and CDR2: SGHVS and FQNEAQ. Trimming removed 5 bases at V and 0 bases at J, with 7 bases between. CDR3 loop: CASSPRHQETQYF. CDR3 sequence (DNA): TGTGCCAGCAGCCCCCGTCACCAAGAGACCCAGTACTTC. Looking up the rest from reference TRBV7-8 and TRBJ2-5 gives the full variable domain: GAGVSQSPRYKVAKRGQDVALRCDPISGHVSLFWYQQALGQGPEFLTYFQNEAQLDKSGLPSDRFFAERPEGSVSTLKIQRTQQEDSAVYLCASSPRHQETQYFGPGTRLLVL.

A word on this clonotype: Given a much more abundant clone one base away, this may be a read error. The DNA for the CDR3 is TGTGCCAGCAGTGAAGCCCCAGGGCATGAGCAGTTCTTC. Amino acid sequence: CASSEAPGHEQFF. The V and J genes are TRBV6-1 and TRBJ2-1; weak D call: TRBD1 (5 bases). CDR1 MNHNS and CDR2 SASEGT come from the germline V gene. The CDR3 consists of 13 residues. V gave up 0 bases and J gave up 8 bases, with 8 bases separating them.

This clonotype was seen many times. This chain links TRBV19 with TRBJ2-2; perhaps D is TRBD1 or TRBD2 (5 bases each). The CDR3 sequence is 15 residues long. The germline V gene encodes CDR1 LNHDA and CDR2 SQIVND (reference sequence). V was clipped by 1 base and J by 6 bases, with 12 bases between them. The CDR3 DNA follows: TGTGCCAGTAGTATAGTGGGGGACGGGGCCGGGGAGCTGTTTTTT. It yields the protein CASSIVGDGAGELFF.

The sample holds many counts of this clonotype. The rearrangement uses TRBV5-6 and TRBJ1-6; TRBD1 is a possible D gene (5 bases). V was pared by 0 bases and J by 10 bases, with 11 bases between. The germline V gene encodes CDR1 SGHDT and CDR2 YYEEEE. CDR3 length equals 14 residues. The CDR3: CASSLGGDRSPLHF. CDR3 coding DNA: TGTGCCAGCAGCTTGGGGGGGGATCGGTCACCCCTCCACTTT.

This clonotype has only a few counts. The germline gene is not matched at one end of the junction; a read error may be the cause. V and J are TRBV6-1 and TRBJ2-3; 12 bases are a match to TRBD2. The germline CDR1 and CDR2 sequences are MNHNS and SASEGT. This CDR3 region has 16 residues. CDR3 region: CTSSGRTSGNADTQYF. Here the CDR3 DNA reads TGTACCAGCAGTGGGCGGACTAGCGGGAACGCAGATACGCAGTATTTT.

The chain couples TRBV18 to TRBJ2-1, with D hard to call. From germline, CDR1 is KGHSH and CDR2 LQKENI. V shed 1 base and J shed 2 bases, with 6 bases lying between them. CDR3 size: 14 residues. The CDR3 loop is CASSPLGTYNEQFF. The CDR3 DNA reads TGTGCCAGCTCACCACTAGGTACCTACAATGAGCAGTTCTTC.

CDR3 bases: TGTGCCAGCAGCCAAGTAGGGACAGGGGCTAACATTCAGTACTTC. It is translated as CASSQVGTGANIQYF. The rearrangement uses TRBV3-1 and TRBJ2-4; 10 bases agree with TRBD1. The CDR3 totals 15 residues. Looked up from germline, CDR1 is LGHDT and CDR2 is YNNKEL (reference sequence). V was pared by 1 base and J by 7 bases, with 4 bases of the junction left unmatched.

The chain links TRBV6-5 to TRBJ2-7, with a tentative D call TRBD2 (5 bases). V was shortened by 4 bases and J by 3 bases, with 7 bases between the two germline ends. This CDR3 comprises 12 residues. The germline gives CDR1 MNHEY, CDR2 SVGAGI. The CDR3, as DNA: TGTGCCAGCAGTTGCGCGGGCTACGAGCAGTACTTC. Translating it yields CASSCAGYEQYF.

Ten or more counts support this clonotype. The chain recombines TRBV3-1 with TRBJ2-1; 10 bases are a match to TRBD2. CDR1 and CDR2 from the germline V gene are LGHDT and YNNKEL (reference sequence). This CDR3 is built from 19 residues. The trim removed 4 bases at V and 2 bases at J, leaving 14 bases unmatched. The CDR3 region is CASSLTSGNPFVPYNEQFF. In DNA, the CDR3 is TGTGCCAGCAGCCTTACTAGCGGGAATCCCTTCGTCCCCTACAATGAGCAGTTCTTC.

This clonotype was seen repeatedly, ten times or more. The chain combines TRBV2 with TRBJ2-7; 8 nucleotides match TRBD2. The CDR3 is 12 amino acids. The germline CDR1 and CDR2 sequences are SNHLY and FYNNEI. The ends lost 5 bases at V and 7 bases at J; junction bases unmatched: 4. The CDR3 DNA reads as TGTGCCAGCAGTCCCGGCGGGGGGGAGCAGTACTTC. This translates into CASSPGGGEQYF.

This clonotype was recorded many times. The V and J genes are TRBV18 and TRBJ1-5; D is uncertain. V was trimmed by 2 bases and J by 5 bases, leaving 13 bases between them. This CDR3 is built from 15 residues. Germline-derived CDR1 and CDR2 are KGHSH and LQKENI. DNA for the CDR3: TGTGCCAGCTCACCAGTAGGTTCAGACTATCAGCCCCAGCATTTT. Protein sequence: CASSPVGSDYQPQHF.

This clonotype has a handful of counts. The V call is TRBV24-1, the J call TRBJ2-2; possible D gene TRBD2, 6 bases. Germline V gives CDR1 KGHDR, CDR2 SFDVKD. The germline V and J ends were trimmed by 3 bases and 7 bases, with 17 bases remaining between them. The CDR3 is 16 residues long. The CDR3 nucleotides read TGTGCCACCAGTGATGCCCGGGACTCACTGCGCGGGGAGCTGTTTTTT. It codes for CATSDARDSLRGELFF.